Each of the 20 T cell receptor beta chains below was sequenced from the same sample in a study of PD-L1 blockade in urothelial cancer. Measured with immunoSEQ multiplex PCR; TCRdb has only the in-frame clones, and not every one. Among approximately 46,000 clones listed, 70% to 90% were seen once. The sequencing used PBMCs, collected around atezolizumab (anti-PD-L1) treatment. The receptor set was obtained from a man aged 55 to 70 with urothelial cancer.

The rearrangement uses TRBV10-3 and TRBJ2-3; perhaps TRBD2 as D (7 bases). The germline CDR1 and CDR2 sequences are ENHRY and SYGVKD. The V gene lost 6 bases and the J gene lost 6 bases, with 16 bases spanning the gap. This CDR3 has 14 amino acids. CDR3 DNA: TGTGCCATCAGCTTAGGGGGGGCCGCGGATACGCAGTATTTT. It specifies CAISLGGAADTQYF.

CDR3 bases: TGTGCCAGCAGCCGTACAGATACGCAGTATTTT. This codes for CASSRTDTQYF. The chain couples TRBV7-2 to TRBJ2-3; D is ambiguous. CDR3 length: 11 residues. V lost 5 bases and J lost 3, with 3 bases in between. Germline CDR1 reads SGHTA; CDR2 reads FQGNSA.

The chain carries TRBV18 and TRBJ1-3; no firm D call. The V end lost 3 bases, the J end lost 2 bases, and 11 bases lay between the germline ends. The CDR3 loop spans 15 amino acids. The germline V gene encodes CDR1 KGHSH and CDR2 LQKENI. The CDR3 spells CASSPSGRAGNTIYF. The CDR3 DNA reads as TGTGCCAGCTCACCCAGCGGGCGAGCTGGAAACACCATATATTTT.

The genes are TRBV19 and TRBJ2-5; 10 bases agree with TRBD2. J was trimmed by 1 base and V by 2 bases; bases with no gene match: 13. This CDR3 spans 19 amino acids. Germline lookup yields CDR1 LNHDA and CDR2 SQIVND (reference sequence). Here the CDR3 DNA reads TGTGCCAGTAGTATACTACTTCGAGGGCTAGCGGGGGTCCAAGAGACCCAGTACTTC. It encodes CASSILLRGLAGVQETQYF.

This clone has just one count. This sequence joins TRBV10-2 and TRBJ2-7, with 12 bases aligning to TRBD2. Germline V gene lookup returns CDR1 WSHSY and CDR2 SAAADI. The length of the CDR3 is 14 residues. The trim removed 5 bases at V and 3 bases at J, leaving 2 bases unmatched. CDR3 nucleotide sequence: TGCGCCAGCAGTCTAGCGGGGGGGCTCTACGAGCAGTACTTC. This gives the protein CASSLAGGLYEQYF.

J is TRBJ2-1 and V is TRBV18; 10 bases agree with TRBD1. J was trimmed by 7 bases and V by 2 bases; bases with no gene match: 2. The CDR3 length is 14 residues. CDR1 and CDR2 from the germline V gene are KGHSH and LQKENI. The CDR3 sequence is CASSPGTGENEQFF. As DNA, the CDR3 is TGTGCCAGCTCACCAGGGACAGGGGAGAATGAGCAGTTCTTC.

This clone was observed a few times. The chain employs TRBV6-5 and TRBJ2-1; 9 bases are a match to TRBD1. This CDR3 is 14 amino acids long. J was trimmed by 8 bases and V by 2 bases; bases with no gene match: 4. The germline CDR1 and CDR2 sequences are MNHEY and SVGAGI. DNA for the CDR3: TGTGCCAGCAGTTACGAGACAGGGGGGTATGAGCAGTTCTTC. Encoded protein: CASSYETGGYEQFF.

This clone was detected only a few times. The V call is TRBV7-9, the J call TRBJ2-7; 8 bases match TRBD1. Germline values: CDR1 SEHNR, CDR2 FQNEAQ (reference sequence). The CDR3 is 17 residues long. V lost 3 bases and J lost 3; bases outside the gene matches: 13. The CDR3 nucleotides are TGTGCCAGCAGCTTTAAGTTGGTGACAGGGGACTTCTACGAGCAGTACTTC. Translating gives CASSFKLVTGDFYEQYF.

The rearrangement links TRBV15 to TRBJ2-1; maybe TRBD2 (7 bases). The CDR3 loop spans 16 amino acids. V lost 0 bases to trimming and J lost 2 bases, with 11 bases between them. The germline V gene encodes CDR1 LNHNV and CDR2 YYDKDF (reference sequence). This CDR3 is CATSRDGGGPYNEQFF. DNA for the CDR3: TGTGCCACCAGCAGAGATGGCGGGGGCCCCTACAATGAGCAGTTCTTC.

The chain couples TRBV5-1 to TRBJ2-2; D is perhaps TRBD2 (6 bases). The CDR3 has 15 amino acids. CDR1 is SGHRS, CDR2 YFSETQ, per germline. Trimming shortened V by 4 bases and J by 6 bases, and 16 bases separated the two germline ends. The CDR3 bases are TGCGCCAGCAGCCTAACTAGCCTTTTTGCCGGGGAGCTGTTTTTT. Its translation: CASSLTSLFAGELFF. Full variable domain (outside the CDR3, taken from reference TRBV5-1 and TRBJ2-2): KAGVTQTPRYLIKTRGQQVTLSCSPISGHRSVSWYQQTPGQGLQFLFEYFSETQRNKGNFPGRFSGRQFSNSRSEMNVSTLELGDSALYLCASSLTSLFAGELFFGEGSRLTVL.

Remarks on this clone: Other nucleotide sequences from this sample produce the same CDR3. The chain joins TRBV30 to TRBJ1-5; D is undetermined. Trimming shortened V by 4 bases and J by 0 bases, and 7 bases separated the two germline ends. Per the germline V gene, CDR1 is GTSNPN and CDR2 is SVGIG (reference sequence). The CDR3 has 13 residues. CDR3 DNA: TGTGCCTGGAACCGCGGTAGCAATCAGCCCCAGCATTTT. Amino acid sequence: CAWNRGSNQPQHF.

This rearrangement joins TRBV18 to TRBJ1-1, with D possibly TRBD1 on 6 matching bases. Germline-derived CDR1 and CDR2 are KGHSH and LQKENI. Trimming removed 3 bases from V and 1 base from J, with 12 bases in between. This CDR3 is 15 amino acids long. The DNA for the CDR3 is TGTGCCAGCTCACCTAATTCAGGGGAGAACACTGAAGCTTTCTTT. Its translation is CASSPNSGENTEAFF.

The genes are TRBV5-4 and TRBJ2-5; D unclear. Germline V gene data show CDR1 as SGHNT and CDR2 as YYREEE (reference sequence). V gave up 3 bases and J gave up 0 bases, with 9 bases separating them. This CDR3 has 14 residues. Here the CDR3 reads CASSSDTYQETQYF. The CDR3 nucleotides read TGTGCCAGCAGCTCTGACACCTACCAAGAGACCCAGTACTTC.

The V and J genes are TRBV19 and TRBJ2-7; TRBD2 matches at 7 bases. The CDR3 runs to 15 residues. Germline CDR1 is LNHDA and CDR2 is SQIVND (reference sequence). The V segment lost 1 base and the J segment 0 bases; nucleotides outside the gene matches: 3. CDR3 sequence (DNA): TGTGCCAGTAGTATAGGCGGGGGAAGCTCCTACGAGCAGTACTTC. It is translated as CASSIGGGSSYEQYF.

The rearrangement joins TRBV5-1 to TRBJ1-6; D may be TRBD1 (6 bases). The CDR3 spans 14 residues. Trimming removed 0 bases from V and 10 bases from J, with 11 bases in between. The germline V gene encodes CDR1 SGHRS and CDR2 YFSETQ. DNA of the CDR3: TGCGCCAGCAGCTTGGGAGGGGACACCTCACCCCTCCACTTT. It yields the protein CASSLGGDTSPLHF.

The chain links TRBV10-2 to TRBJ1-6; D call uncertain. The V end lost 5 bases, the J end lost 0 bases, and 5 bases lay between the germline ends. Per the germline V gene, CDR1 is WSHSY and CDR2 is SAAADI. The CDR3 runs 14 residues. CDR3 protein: CASSYSSYNSPLHF. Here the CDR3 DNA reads TGCGCCAGCAGTTACAGCTCCTATAATTCACCCCTCCACTTT.

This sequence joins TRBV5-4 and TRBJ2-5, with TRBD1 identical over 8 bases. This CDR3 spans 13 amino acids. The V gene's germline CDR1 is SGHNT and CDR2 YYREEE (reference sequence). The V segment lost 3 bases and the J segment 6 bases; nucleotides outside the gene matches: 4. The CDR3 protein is CASSYDRGQTQYF. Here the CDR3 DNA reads TGTGCCAGCAGCTATGACAGGGGACAGACCCAGTACTTC.

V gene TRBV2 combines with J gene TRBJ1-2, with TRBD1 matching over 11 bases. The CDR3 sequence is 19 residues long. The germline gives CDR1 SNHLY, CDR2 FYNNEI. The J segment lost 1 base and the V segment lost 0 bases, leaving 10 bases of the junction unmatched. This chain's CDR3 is CASSEAGQGAFLRNYGYTF. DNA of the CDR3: TGTGCCAGCAGTGAAGCAGGACAGGGGGCTTTTCTTCGTAACTATGGCTACACCTTC. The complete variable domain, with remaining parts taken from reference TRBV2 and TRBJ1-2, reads EPEVTQTPSHQVTQMGQEVILRCVPISNHLYFYWYRQILGQKVEFLVSFYNNEISEKSEIFDDQFSVERPDGSNFTLKIRSTKLEDSAMYFCASSEAGQGAFLRNYGYTFGSGTRLTVV.

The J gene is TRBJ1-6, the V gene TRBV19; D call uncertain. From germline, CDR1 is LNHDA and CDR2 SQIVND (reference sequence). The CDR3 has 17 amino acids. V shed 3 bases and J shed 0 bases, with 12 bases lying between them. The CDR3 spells CASSMGSASSYNSPLHF. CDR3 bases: TGTGCCAGTAGTATGGGTTCAGCGAGCTCCTATAATTCACCCCTCCACTTT.

Here the CDR3 DNA reads TGTGCCAGCAGCCCCAACCCATTGAGGGGCAATCAGCCCCAGCATTTT. Protein product: CASSPNPLRGNQPQHF. The V gene is TRBV7-8, the J gene TRBJ1-5; no definite D call. The germline V gene has CDR1 SGHVS and CDR2 FQNEAQ. V was clipped by 5 bases and J by 2 bases, with 16 bases between them. CDR3 length: 16 residues.